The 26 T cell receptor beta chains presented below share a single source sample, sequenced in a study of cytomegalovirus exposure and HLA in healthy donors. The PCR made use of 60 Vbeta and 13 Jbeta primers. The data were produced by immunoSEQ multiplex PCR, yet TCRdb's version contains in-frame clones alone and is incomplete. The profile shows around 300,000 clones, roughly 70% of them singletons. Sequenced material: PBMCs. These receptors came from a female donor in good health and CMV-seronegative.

The CDR3 protein is CASGLAGYNEQFF. CDR3 nucleotides: TGTGCCAGCGGACTAGCGGGATACAATGAGCAGTTCTTC. V and J are TRBV6-5 and TRBJ2-1; 12 positions match TRBD2. CDR1 MNHEY and CDR2 SVGAGI come from the germline V gene. The junction had 0 bases not matched to a gene; V was cut back by 8 bases and J by 4 bases. The CDR3 is made up of 13 amino acids.

The CDR3 loop reads CASSPYTDRGRDTQYF. CDR3 bases: TGTGCCAGTAGTCCATACACCGACAGGGGGAGGGATACGCAGTATTTT. The chain carries TRBV19 and TRBJ2-3, with TRBD1 matching over 9 bases. The V segment lost 5 bases and the J segment 6 bases; nucleotides outside the gene matches: 12. CDR3 length equals 16 residues. CDR1 and CDR2 (germline): LNHDA, SQIVND (reference sequence).

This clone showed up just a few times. In DNA, the CDR3 is TGTGCCAGCCCCCTGGGACTAGCGGGAGGCAATGAGCAGTTCTTC. This translates into CASPLGLAGGNEQFF. The rearrangement uses TRBV2 and TRBJ2-1; the match to TRBD2 covers 15 bases. The V gene's germline CDR1 is SNHLY and CDR2 FYNNEI. This CDR3 spans 15 amino acids. V lost 8 bases and J lost 6; bases outside the gene matches: 5.

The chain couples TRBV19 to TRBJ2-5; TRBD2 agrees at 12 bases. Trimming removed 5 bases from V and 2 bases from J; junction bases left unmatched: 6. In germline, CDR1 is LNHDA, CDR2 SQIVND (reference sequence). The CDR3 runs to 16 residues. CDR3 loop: CASSLTSGSSQETQYF. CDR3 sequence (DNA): TGTGCCAGTAGTCTGACTAGCGGGAGCTCGCAAGAGACCCAGTACTTC.

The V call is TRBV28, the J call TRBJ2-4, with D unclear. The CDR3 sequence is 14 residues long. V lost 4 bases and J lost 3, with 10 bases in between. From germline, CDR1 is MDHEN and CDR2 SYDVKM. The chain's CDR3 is CASSYKWSKNIQYF. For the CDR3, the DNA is TGTGCCAGCAGTTACAAGTGGAGCAAAAACATTCAGTACTTC.

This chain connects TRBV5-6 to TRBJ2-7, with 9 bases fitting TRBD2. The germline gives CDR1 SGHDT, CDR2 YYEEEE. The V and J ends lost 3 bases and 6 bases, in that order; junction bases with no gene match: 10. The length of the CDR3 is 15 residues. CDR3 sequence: CASSSAAGGGFEQYF. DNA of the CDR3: TGTGCCAGCAGCTCGGCGGCGGGAGGGGGATTCGAGCAGTACTTC.

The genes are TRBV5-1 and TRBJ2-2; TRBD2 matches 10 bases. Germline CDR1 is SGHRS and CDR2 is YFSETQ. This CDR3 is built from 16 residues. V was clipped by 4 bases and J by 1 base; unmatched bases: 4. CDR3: CASSELAGLNTGELFF. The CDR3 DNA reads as TGCGCCAGCAGCGAACTAGCGGGGCTGAACACCGGGGAGCTGTTTTTT.

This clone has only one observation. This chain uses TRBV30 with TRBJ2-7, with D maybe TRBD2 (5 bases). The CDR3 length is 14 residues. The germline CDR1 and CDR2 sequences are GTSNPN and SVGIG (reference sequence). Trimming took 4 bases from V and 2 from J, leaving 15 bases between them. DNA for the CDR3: TGTGCCTGGATGCCGGGCCCCGGGACCTACGAGCAGTACTTC. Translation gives CAWMPGPGTYEQYF. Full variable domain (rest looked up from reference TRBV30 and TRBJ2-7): SQTIHQWPATLVQPVGSPLSLECTVEGTSNPNLYWYRQAAGRGLQLLFYSVGIGQISSEVPQNLSASRPQDRQFILSSKKLLLSDSGFYLCAWMPGPGTYEQYFGPGTRLTVT.

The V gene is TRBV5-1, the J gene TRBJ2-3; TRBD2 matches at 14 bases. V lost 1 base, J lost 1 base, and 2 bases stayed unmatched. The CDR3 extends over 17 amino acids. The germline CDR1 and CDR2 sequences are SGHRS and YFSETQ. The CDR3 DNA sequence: TGCGCCAGCAGCTTGACGACTAGCGGGAGGGGCACAGATACGCAGTATTTT. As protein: CASSLTTSGRGTDTQYF.

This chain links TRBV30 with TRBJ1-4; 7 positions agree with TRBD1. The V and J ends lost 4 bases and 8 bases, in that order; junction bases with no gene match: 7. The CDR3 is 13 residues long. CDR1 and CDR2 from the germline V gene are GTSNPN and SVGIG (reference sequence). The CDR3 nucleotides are TGTGCCTGGACAGGGGGTCGAAAGGAAAAACTGTTTTTT. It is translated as CAWTGGRKEKLFF.

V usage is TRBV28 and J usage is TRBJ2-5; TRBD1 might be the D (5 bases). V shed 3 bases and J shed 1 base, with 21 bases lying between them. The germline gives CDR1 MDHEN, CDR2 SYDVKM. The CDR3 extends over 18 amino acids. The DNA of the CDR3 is TGTGCCAGCAGTTTCATCCAGGGATCAAATTTACTCCAAGAGACCCAGTACTTC. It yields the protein CASSFIQGSNLLQETQYF.

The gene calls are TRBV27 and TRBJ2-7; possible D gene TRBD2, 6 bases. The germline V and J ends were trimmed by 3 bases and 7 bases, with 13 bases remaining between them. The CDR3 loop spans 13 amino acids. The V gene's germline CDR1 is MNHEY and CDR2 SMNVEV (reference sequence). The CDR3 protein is CASSLGSAGEQYF. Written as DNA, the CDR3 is TGTGCCAGCAGTTTGGGGTCGGCGGGGGAGCAGTACTTC.

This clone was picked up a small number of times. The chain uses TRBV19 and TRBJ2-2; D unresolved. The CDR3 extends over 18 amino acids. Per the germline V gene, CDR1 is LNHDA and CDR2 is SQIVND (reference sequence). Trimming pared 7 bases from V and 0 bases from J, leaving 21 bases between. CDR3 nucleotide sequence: TGTGCCAGTATTGAGTCTAGAACATATAGACCGAACACCGGGGAGCTGTTTTTT. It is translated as CASIESRTYRPNTGELFF.

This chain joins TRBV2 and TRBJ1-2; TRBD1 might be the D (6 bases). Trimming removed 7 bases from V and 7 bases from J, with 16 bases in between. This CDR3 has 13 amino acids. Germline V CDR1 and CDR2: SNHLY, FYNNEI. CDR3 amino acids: CASNGLRGPGYTF. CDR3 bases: TGTGCCAGCAACGGATTGCGGGGGCCTGGCTACACCTTC.

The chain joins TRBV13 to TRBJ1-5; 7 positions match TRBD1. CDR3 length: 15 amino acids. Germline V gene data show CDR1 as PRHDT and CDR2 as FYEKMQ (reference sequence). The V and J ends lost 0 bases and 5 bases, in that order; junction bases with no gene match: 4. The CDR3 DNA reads TGTGCCAGCAGCTTAGGCGGGCAGGGGGATCAGCCCCAGCATTTT. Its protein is CASSLGGQGDQPQHF.

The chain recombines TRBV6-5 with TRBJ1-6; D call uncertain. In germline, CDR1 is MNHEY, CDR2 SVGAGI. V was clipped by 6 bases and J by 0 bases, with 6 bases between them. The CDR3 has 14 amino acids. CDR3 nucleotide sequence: TGTGCCAGCAGAGCGAGCTCCTATAATTCACCCCTCCACTTT. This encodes CASRASSYNSPLHF.

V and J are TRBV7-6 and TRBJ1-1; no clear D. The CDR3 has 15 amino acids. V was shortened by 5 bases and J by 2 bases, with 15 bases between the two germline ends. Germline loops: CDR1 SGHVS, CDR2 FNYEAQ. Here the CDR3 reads CASSPRGYLNTEAFF. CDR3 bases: TGTGCCAGCAGCCCCCGAGGTTATTTAAACACTGAAGCTTTCTTT.

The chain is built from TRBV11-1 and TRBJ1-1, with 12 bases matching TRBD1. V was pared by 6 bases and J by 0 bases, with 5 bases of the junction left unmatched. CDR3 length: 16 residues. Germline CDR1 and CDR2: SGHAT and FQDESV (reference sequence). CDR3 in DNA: TGTGCCAGCAGTGTCCGGGACAGGGGGCTGAACACTGAAGCTTTCTTT. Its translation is CASSVRDRGLNTEAFF.

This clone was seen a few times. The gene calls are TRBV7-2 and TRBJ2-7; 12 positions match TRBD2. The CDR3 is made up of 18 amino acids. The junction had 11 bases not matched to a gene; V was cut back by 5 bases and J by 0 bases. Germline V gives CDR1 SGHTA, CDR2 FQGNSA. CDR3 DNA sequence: TGTGCCAGCAGCGAACCGGGACTAGCGGGCATTTACTCCTACGAGCAGTACTTC. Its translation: CASSEPGLAGIYSYEQYF.

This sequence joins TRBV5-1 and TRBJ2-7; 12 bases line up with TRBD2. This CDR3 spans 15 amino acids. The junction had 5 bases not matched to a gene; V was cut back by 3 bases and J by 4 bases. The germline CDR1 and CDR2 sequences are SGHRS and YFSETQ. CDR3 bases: TGCGCCAGCAGCTCCCGACTAGCGGGAGCGTACGAGCAGTACTTC. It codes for CASSSRLAGAYEQYF.

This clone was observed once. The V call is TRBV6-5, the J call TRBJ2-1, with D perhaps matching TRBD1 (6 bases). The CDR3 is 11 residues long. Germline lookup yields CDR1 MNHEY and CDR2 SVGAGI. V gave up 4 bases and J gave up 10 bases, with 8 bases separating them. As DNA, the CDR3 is TGTGCCAGCAGTTTCCAGGGGGAGCAGTTCTTC. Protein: CASSFQGEQFF.

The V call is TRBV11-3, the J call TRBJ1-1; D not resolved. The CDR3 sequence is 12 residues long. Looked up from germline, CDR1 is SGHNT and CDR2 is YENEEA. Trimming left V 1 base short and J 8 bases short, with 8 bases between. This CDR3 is CASSLGRPEAFF. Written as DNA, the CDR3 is TGTGCCAGCAGCTTAGGCAGGCCCGAAGCTTTCTTT.

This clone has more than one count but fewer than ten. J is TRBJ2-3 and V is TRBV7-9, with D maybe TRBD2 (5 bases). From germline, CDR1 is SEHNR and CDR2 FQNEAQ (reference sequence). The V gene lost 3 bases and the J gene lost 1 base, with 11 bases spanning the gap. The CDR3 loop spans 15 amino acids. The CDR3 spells CASSFGISGTDTQYF. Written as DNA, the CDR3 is TGTGCCAGCAGCTTCGGTATTAGCGGCACAGATACGCAGTATTTT. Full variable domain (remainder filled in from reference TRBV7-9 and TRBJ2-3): DTGVSQNPRHKITKRGQNVTFRCDPISEHNRLYWYRQTLGQGPEFLTYFQNEAQLEKSRLLSDRFSAERPKGSFSTLEIQRTEQGDSAMYLCASSFGISGTDTQYFGPGTRLTVL.

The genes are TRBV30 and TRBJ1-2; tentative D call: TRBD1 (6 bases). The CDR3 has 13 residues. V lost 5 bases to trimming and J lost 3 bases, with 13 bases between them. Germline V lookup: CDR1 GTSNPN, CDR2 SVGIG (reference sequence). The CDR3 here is CAWAAAGDYGYTF. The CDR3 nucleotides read TGTGCCTGGGCAGCTGCAGGGGACTATGGCTACACCTTC.

The CDR3 here is CASSLDRVRANEQFF. Here the CDR3 DNA reads TGTGCCAGCTCACTGGACAGGGTTCGAGCCAATGAGCAGTTCTTC. The chain links TRBV18 to TRBJ2-1, with 8 positions matching TRBD1. Germline CDR1 KGHSH, CDR2 LQKENI. This CDR3 spans 15 amino acids. Germline trimming cut 4 bases from V and 6 bases from J; bases unmatched to any gene: 8.

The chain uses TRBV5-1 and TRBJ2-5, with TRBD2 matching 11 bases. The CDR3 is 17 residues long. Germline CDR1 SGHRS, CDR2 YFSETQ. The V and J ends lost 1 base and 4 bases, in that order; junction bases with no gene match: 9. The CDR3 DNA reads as TGCGCCAGCAGCTTGACTAGCGGGAGTCGACTGGGAGAGACCCAGTACTTC. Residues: CASSLTSGSRLGETQYF.